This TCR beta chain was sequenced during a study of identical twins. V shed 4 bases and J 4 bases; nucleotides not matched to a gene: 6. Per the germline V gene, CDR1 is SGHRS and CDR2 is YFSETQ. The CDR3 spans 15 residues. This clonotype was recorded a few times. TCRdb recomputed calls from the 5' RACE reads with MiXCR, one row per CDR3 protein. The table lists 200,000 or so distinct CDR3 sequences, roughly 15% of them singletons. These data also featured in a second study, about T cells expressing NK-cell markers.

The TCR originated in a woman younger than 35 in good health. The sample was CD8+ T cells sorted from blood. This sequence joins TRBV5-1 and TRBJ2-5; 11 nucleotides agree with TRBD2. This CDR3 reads CASSPGTSGAETQYF. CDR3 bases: TGCGCCAGCAGCCCCGGGACTAGCGGTGCAGAGACCCAGTACTTC.